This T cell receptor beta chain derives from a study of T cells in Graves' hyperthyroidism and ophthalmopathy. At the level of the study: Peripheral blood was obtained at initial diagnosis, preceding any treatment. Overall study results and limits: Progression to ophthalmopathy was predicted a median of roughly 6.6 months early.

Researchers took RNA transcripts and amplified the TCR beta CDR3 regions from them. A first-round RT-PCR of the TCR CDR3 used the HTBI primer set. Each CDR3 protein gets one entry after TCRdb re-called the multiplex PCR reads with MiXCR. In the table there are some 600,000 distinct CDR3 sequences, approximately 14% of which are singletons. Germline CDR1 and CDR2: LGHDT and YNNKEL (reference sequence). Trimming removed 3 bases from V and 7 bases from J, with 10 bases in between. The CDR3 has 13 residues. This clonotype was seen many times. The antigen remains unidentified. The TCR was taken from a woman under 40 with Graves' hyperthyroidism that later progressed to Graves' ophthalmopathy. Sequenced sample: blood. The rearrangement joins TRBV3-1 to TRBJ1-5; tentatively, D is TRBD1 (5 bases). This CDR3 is CASSQDTGQPQHF. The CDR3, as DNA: TGTGCCAGCAGCCAGGACACAGGACAGCCCCAGCATTTT. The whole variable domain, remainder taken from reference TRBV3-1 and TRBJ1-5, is DTAVSQTPKYLVTQMGNDKSIKCEQNLGHDTMYWYKQDSKKFLKIMFSYNNKELIINETVPNRFSPKSPDKAHLNLHINSLELGDSAVYFCASSQDTGQPQHFGDGTRLSIL.